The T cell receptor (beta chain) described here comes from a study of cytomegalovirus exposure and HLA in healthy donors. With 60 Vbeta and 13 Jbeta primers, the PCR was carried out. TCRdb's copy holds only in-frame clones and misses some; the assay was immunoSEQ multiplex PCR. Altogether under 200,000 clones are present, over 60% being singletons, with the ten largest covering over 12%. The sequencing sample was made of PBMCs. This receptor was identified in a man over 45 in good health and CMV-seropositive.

The CDR3, as DNA: TGTGCCACCAGCACCCCGGACAGGGGAGATCCCCATGAGCAGTTCTTC. This encodes CATSTPDRGDPHEQFF. This rearrangement joins TRBV15 to TRBJ2-1; 9 bases map to TRBD1. V dropped 4 bases and J dropped 8; count of bases not matched to a gene: 12. Germline values: CDR1 LNHNV, CDR2 YYDKDF (reference sequence). There are 16 residues in the CDR3.